This T cell receptor beta chain derives from a study of beta chain features in type 1 diabetes. Study outcomes and limitations: TCRB CDR3 length was moderately but significantly reduced in all four CD4+ subsets of Type 1 diabetes patients.

Sequencing targeted expressed TCRB transcripts, as all isolated RNA had been reverse transcribed. TCRdb's table, derived via immunoSEQ multiplex PCR, lists solely in-frame clones and lacks some. The table has about 170,000 clones, around 8% seen once. The germline V gene encodes CDR1 KGHSH and CDR2 LQKENI. V was pared by 4 bases and J by 5 bases, with 8 bases between. The CDR3 is 12 amino acids. This clone has only a few counts. The antigen is undetermined. This clonotype was obtained from a woman between 40 and 50 years old with type 1 diabetes. Sequenced sample: central memory CD4+ T cells from blood. The genes are TRBV18 and TRBJ2-5; D is uncertain. CDR3 region: CASSRATETQYF. In nucleotides, the CDR3 is TGTGCCAGCTCACGGGCAACGGAGACCCAGTACTTC.